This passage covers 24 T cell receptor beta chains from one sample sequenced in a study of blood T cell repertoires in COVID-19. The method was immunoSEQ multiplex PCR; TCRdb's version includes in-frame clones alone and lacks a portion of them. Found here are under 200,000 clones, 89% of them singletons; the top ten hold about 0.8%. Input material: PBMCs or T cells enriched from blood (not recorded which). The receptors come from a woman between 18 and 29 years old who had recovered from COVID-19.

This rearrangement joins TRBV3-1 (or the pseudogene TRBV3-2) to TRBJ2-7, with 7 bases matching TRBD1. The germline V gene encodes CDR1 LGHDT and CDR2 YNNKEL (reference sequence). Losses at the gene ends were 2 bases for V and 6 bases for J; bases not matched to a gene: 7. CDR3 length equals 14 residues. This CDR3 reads CASSQKDRLLEQYF. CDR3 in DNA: TGTGCCAGCAGCCAAAAGGACAGGCTGCTCGAGCAGTACTTC.

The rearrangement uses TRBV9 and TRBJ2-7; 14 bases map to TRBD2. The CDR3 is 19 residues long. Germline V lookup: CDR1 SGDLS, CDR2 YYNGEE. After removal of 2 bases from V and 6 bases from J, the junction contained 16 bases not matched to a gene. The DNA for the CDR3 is TGTGCCAGCAGCGTTTCTACAGGGTTGGGACTAGCGGGAGCAGGCGAGCAGTACTTC. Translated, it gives CASSVSTGLGLAGAGEQYF.

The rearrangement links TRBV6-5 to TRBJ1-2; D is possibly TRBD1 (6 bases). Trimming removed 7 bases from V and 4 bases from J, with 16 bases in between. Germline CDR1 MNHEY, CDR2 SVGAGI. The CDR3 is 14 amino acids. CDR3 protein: CASTPGQIFYGYTF. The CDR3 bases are TGTGCCAGCACCCCCGGACAGATCTTCTATGGCTACACCTTC.

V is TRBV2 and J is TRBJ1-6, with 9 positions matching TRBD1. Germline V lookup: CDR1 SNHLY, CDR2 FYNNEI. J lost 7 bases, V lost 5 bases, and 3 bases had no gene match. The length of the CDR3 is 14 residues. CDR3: CASSQTGGNSPLHF. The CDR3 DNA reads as TGTGCCAGCAGTCAAACAGGGGGCAATTCACCCCTCCACTTT.

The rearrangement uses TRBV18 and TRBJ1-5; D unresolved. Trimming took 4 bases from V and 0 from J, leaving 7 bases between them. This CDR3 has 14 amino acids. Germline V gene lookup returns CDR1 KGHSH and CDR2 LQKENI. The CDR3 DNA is TGTGCCAGCTCACACGAGGTTAGCAATCAGCCCCAGCATTTT. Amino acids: CASSHEVSNQPQHF.

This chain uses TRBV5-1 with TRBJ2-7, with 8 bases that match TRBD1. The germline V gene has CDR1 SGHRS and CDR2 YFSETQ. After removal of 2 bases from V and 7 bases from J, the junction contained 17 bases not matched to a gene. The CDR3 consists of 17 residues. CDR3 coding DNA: TGCGCCAGCAGCTTCAATTCAGGACAGGGCTCCCCTCGGGAGCAGTACTTC. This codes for CASSFNSGQGSPREQYF.

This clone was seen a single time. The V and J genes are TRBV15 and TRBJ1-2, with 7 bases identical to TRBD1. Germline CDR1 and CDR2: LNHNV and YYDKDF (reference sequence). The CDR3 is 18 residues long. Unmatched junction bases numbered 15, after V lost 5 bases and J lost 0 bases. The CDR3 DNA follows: TGTGCCACCAGCGGTCTGCAGGGGGGTATGGGATCTAACTATGGCTACACCTTC. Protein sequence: CATSGLQGGMGSNYGYTF.

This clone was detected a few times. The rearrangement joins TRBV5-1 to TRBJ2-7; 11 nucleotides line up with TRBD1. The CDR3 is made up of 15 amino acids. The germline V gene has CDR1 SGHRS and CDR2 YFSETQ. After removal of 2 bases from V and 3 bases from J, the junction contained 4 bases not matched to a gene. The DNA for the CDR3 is TGCGCCAGCAGCTTATCCGGGACAGGGGGCTACGAGCAGTACTTC. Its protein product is CASSLSGTGGYEQYF.

DNA of the CDR3: TGTGCCAGCAGCCCCACAGGGGGCAATCAGCCCCAGCATTTT. Encoded protein: CASSPTGGNQPQHF. This chain joins TRBV7-3 and TRBJ1-5, with 7 bases matching TRBD1. This CDR3 has 14 residues. Germline V gene sequence: CDR1 SGHTA, CDR2 FQGTGA. Trimming took 5 bases from V and 2 from J; bases not matched to a gene: 3.

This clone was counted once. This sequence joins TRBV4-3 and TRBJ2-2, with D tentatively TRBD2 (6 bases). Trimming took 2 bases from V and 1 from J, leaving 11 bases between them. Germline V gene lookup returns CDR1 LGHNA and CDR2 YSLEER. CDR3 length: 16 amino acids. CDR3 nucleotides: TGCGCCAGCAGCCAACCGTGGGGAGGGAACACCGGGGAGCTGTTTTTT. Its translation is CASSQPWGGNTGELFF.

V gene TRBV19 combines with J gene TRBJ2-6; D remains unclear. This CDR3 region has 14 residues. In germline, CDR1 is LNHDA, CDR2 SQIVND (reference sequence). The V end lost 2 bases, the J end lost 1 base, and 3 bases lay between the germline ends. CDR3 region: CASSIQSGANVLTF. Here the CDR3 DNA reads TGTGCCAGTAGTATACAGTCTGGGGCCAACGTCCTGACTTTC. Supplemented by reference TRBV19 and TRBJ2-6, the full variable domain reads DGGITQSPKYLFRKEGQNVTLSCEQNLNHDAMYWYRQDPGQGLRLIYYSQIVNDFQKGDIAEGYSVSREKKESFPLTVTSAQKNPTAFYLCASSIQSGANVLTFGAGSRLTVL.

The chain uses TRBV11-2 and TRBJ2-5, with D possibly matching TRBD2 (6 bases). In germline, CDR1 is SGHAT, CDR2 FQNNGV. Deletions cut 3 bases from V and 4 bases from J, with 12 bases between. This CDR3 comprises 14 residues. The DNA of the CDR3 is TGTGCCAGCAGCTTCGGCGGAGCGGGAGAGACCCAGTACTTC. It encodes CASSFGGAGETQYF.

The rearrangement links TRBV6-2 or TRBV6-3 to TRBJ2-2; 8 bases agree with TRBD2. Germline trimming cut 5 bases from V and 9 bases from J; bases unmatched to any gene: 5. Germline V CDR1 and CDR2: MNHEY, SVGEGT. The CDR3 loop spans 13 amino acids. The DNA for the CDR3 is TGTGCCAGCAGTGGGACTAGGGCGAGGGAGCTGTTTTTT. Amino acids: CASSGTRARELFF.

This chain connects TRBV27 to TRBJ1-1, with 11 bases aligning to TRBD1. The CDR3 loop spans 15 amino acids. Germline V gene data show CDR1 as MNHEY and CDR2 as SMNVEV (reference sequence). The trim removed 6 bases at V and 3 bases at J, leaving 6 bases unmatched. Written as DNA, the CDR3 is TGTGCCAGCAGCCCGGGACAGGGGGGACACACTGAAGCTTTCTTT. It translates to CASSPGQGGHTEAFF.

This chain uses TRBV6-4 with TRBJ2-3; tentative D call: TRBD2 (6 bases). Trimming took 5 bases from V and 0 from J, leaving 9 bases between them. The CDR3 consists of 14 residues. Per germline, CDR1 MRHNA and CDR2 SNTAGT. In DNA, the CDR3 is TGTGCCAGCAGTCGGGGGAGTAGCACAGATACGCAGTATTTT. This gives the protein CASSRGSSTDTQYF.

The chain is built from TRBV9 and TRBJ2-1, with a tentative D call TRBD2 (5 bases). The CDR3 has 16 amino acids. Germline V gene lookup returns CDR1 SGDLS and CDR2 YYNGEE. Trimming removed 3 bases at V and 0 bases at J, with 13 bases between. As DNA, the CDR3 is TGTGCCAGCAGCGGTGGGTCCGGGAACTCCTACAATGAGCAGTTCTTC. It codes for CASSGGSGNSYNEQFF.

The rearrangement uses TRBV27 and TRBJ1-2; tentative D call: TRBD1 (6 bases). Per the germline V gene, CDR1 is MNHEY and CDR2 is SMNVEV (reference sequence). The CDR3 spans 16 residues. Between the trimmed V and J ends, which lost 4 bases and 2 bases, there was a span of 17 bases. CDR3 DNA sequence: TGTGCCAGCAGTTGGAACAGGGAGGGGGTAAACTATGGCTACACCTTC. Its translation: CASSWNREGVNYGYTF.

The CDR3 here is CASSPGQRYGYTF. The CDR3 DNA reads TGTGCCAGCAGCCCGGGACAGAGGTATGGCTACACCTTC. The chain employs TRBV6-5 and TRBJ1-2; 7 bases align to TRBD1. This CDR3 comprises 13 residues. Looked up from germline, CDR1 is MNHEY and CDR2 is SVGAGI. Losses at the gene ends were 6 bases for V and 5 bases for J; bases not matched to a gene: 6.

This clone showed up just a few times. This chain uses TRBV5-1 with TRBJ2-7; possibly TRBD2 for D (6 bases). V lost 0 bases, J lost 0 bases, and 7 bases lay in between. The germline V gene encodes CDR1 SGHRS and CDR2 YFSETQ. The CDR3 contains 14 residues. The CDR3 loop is CASSLVTSSYEQYF. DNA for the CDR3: TGCGCCAGCAGCTTGGTGACTAGCTCCTACGAGCAGTACTTC.

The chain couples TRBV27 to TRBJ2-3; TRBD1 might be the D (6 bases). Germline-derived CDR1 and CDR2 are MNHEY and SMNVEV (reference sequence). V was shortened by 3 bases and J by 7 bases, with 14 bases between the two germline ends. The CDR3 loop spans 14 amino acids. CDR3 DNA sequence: TGTGCCAGCAGTTTCCAACAGGGAGCCCATACGCAGTATTTT. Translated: CASSFQQGAHTQYF.

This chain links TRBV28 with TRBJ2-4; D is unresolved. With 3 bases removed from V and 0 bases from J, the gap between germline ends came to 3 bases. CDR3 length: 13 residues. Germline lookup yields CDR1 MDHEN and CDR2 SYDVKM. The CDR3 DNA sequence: TGTGCCAGCAGTTTTATAGCCAAAAACATTCAGTACTTC. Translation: CASSFIAKNIQYF.

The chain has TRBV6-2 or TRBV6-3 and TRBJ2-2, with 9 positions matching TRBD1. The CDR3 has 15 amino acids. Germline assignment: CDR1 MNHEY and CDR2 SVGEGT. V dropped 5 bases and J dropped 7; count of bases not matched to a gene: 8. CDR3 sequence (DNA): TGTGCCAGCAGTCAGGGACAGGGTGGCTTCGGGGAGCTGTTTTTT. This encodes CASSQGQGGFGELFF.

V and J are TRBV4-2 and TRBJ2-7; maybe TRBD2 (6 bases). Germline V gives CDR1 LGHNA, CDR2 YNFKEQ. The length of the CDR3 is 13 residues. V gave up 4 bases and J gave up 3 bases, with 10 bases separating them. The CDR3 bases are TGTGCCAGCAGCCGCGCGCGGGACTACGAGCAGTACTTC. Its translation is CASSRARDYEQYF.

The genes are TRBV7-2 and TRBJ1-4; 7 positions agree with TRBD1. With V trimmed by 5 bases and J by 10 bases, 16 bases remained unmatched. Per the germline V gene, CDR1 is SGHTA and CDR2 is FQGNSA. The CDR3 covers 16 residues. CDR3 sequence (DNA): TGTGCCAGCAGCCTAGACAGGGATCAAGGGGGCGGAAAACTGTTTTTT. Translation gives CASSLDRDQGGGKLFF.